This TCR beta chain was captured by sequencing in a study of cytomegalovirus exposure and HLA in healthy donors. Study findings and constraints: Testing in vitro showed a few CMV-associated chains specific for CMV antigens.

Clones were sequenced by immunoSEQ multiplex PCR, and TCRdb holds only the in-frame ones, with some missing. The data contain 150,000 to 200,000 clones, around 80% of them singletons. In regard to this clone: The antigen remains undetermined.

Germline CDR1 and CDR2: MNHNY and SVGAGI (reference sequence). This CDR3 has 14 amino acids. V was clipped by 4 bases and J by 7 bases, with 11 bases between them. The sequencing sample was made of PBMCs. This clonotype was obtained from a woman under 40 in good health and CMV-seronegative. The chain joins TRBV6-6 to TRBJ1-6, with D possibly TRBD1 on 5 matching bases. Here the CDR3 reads CASSSGGKNSPLHF. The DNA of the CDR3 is TGTGCCAGCAGTTCTGGGGGGAAAAATTCACCCCTCCACTTT.